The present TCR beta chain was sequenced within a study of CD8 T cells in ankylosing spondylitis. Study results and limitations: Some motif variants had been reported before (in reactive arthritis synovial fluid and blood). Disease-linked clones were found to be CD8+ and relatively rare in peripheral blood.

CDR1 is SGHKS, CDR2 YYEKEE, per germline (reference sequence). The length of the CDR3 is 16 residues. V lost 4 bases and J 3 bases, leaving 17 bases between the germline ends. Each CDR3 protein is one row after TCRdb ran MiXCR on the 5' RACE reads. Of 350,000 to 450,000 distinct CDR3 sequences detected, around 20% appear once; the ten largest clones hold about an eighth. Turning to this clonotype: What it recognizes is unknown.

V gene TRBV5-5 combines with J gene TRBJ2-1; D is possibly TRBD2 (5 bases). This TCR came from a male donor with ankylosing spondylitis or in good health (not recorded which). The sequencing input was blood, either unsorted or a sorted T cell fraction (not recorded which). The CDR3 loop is CASSRGATGSYNEQFF. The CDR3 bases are TGTGCCAGCAGCCGCGGAGCGACTGGGAGCTACAATGAGCAGTTCTTC.